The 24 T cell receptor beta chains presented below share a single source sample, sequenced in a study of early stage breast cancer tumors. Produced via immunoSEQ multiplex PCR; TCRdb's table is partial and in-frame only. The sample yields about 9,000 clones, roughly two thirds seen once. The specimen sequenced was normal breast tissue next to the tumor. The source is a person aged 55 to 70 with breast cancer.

The CDR3 coding sequence is TGTGCCAGCAGGTCAGTCGACAGGGCCTTCGTCTACACCTTC. The encoded protein is CASRSVDRAFVYTF. This chain links TRBV5-4 with TRBJ1-2; 7 bases are shared with TRBD1. Germline V lookup: CDR1 SGHNT, CDR2 YYREEE (reference sequence). V gave up 5 bases and J gave up 10 bases; unmatched junction bases: 14. The CDR3 covers 14 residues.

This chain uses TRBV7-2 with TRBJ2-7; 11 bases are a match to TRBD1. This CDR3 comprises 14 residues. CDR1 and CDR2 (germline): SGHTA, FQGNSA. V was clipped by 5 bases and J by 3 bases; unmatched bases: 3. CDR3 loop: CASSPGTGGYEQYF. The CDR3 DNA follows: TGTGCCAGCAGCCCCGGGACAGGGGGCTACGAGCAGTACTTC.

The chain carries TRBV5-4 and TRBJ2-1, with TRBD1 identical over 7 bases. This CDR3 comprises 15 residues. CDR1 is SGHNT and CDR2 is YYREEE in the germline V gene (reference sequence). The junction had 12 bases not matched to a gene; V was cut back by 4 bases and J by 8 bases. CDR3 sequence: CASSQDLDRKDEQFF. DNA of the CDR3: TGTGCCAGCAGCCAAGACTTGGACAGGAAGGATGAGCAGTTCTTC. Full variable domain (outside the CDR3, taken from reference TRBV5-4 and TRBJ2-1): ETGVTQSPTHLIKTRGQQVTLRCSSQSGHNTVSWYQQALGQGPQFIFQYYREEENGRGNFPPRFSGLQFPNYSSELNVNALELDDSALYLCASSQDLDRKDEQFFGPGTRLTVL.

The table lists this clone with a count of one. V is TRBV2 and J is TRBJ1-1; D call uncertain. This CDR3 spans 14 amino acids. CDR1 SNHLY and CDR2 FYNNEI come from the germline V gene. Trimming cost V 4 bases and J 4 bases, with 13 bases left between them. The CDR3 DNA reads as TGTGCCAGCAGTGCTGAGATGGCGGGCACTGAAGCTTTCTTT. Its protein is CASSAEMAGTEAFF. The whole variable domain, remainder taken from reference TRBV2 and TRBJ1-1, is EPEVTQTPSHQVTQMGQEVILRCVPISNHLYFYWYRQILGQKVEFLVSFYNNEISEKSEIFDDQFSVERPDGSNFTLKIRSTKLEDSAMYFCASSAEMAGTEAFFGQGTRLTVV.

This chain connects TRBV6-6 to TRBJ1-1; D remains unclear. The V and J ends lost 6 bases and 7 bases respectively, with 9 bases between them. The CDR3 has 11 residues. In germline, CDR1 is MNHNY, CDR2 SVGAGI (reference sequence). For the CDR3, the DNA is TGTGCCAGCAGGATAGACATTGAAGCTTTCTTT. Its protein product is CASRIDIEAFF.

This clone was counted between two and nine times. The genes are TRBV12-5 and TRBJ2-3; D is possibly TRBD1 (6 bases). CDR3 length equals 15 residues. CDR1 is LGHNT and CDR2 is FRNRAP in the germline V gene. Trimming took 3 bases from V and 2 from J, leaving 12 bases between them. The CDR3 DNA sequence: TGTGCTAGTGGTTTATGGGGGCAAACCACAGATACGCAGTATTTT. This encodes CASGLWGQTTDTQYF.

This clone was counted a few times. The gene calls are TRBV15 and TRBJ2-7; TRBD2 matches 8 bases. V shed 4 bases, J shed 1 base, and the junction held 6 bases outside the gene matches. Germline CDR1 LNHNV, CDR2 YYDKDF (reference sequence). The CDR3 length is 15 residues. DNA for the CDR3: TGTGCCACCAGCAACGGGAGGGGTGATTCCTACGAGCAGTACTTC. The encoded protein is CATSNGRGDSYEQYF.

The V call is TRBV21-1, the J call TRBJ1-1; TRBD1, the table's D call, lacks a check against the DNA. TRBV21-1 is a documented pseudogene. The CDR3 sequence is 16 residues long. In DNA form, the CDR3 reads TGTGCCAGCAGCTATGGGACAGGGCGATTGAACACTGAAGCTTTCTTT. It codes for CASSYGTGRLNTEAFF.

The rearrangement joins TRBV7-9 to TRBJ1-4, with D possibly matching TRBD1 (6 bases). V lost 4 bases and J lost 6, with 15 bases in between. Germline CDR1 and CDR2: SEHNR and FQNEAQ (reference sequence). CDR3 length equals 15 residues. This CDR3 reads CASSSQGPPDEKLFF. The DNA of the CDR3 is TGTGCCAGCAGCTCCCAGGGGCCACCCGATGAAAAACTGTTTTTT.

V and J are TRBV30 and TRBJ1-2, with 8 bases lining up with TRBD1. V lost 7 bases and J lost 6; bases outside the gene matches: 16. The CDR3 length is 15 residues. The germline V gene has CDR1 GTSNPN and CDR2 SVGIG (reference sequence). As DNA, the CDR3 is TGTGCCTCACAGACTTTCCCGGACAGGGAACATGGCTACACCTTC. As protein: CASQTFPDREHGYTF.

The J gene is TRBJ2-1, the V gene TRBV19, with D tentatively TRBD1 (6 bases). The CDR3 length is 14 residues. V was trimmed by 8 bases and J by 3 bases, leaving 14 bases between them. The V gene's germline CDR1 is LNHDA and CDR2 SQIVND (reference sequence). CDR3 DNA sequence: TGTGCCAGTGAGACACCGGACAGCTACAATGAGCAGTTCTTC. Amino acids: CASETPDSYNEQFF.

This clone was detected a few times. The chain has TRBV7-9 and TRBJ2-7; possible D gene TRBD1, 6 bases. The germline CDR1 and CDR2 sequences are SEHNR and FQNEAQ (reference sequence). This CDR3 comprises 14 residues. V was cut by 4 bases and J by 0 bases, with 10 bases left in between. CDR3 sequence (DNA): TGTGCCAGCAGCTCCCAGGGGAGCTCCTACGAGCAGTACTTC. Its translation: CASSSQGSSYEQYF.

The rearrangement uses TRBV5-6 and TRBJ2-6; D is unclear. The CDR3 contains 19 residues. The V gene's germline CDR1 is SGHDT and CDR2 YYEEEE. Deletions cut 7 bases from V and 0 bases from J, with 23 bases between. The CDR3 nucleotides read TGTGCCAGCTTCACGCGCCCCGGGTCCAACCTCTCTGGGGCCAACGTCCTGACTTTC. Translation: CASFTRPGSNLSGANVLTF.

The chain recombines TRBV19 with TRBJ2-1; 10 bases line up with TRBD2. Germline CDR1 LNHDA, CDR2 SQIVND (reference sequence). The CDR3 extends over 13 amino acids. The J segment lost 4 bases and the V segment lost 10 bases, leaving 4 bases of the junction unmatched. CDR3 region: CATSGSTYNEQFF. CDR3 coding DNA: TGTGCCACTAGCGGGAGTACATACAATGAGCAGTTCTTC.

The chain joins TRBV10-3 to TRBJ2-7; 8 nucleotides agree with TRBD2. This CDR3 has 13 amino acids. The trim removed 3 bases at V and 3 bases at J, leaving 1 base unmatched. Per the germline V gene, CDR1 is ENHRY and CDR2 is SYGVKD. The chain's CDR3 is CAISDGGDYEQYF. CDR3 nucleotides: TGTGCCATCAGTGACGGGGGGGACTACGAGCAGTACTTC.

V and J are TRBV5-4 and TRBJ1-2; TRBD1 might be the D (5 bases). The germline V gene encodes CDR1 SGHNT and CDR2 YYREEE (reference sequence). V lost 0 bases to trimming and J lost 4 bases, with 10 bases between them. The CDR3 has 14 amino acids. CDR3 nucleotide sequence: TGTGCCAGCAGCTTGGATCAGGGATTCTATGGCTACACCTTC. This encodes CASSLDQGFYGYTF.

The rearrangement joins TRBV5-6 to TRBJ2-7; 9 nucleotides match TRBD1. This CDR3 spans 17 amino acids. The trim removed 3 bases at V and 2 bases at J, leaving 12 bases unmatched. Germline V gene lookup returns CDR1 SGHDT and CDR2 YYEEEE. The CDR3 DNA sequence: TGTGCCAGCAGCTCAGTTACCGGGACAGGGCTTACCTACGAGCAGTACTTC. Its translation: CASSSVTGTGLTYEQYF.

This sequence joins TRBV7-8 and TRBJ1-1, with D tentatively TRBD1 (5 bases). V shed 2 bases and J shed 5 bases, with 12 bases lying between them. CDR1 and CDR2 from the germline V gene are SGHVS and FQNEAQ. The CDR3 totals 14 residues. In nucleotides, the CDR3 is TGTGCCAGCAGCTTACAGGGAAGTCGAACTGAAGCTTTCTTT. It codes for CASSLQGSRTEAFF.

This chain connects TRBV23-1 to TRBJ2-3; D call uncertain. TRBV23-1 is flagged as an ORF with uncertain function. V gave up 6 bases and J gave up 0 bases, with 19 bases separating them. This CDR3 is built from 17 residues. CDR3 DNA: TGCGCCAGCAGCCTATCTGCGGCGGAGCCTAGCACAGATACGCAGTATTTT. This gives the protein CASSLSAAEPSTDTQYF.

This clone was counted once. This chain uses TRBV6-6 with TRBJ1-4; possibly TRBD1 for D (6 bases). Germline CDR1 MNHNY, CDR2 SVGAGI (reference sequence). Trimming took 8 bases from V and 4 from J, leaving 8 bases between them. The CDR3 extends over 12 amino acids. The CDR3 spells CASSQGNEKLFF. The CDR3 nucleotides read TGTGCCAGCTCACAGGGTAATGAAAAACTGTTTTTT.

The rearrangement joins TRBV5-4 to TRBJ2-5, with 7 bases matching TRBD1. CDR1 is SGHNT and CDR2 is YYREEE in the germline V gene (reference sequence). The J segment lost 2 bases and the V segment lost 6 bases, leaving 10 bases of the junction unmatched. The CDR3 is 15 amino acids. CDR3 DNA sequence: TGTGCCAGCACCCTCCCGGGACAGCGACAAGAGACCCAGTACTTC. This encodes CASTLPGQRQETQYF. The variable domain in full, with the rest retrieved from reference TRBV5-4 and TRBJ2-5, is ETGVTQSPTHLIKTRGQQVTLRCSSQSGHNTVSWYQQALGQGPQFIFQYYREEENGRGNFPPRFSGLQFPNYSSELNVNALELDDSALYLCASTLPGQRQETQYFGPGTRLLVL.

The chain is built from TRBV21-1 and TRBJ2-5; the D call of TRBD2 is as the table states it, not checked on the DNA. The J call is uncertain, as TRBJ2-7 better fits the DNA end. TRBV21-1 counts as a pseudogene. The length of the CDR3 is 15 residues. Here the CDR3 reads CASSKRGDGSYEQYF. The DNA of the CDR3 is TGTGCCAGCAGCAAACGGGGGGACGGCTCCTACGAGCAGTACTTC.

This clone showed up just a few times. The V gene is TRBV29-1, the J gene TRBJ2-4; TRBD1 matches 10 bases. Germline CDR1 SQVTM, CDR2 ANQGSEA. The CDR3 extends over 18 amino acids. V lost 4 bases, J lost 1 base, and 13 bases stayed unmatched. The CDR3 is CSVVLGQGPSWAKNIQYF. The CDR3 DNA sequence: TGCAGCGTTGTCCTGGGACAGGGGCCATCGTGGGCCAAAAACATTCAGTACTTC.

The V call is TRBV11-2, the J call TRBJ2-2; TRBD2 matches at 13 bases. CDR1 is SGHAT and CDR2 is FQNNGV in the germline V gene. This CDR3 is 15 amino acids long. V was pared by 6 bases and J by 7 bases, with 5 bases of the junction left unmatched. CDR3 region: CASSSGLAGYGELFF. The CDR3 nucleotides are TGTGCCAGCAGTTCGGGACTAGCGGGATACGGGGAGCTGTTTTTT.